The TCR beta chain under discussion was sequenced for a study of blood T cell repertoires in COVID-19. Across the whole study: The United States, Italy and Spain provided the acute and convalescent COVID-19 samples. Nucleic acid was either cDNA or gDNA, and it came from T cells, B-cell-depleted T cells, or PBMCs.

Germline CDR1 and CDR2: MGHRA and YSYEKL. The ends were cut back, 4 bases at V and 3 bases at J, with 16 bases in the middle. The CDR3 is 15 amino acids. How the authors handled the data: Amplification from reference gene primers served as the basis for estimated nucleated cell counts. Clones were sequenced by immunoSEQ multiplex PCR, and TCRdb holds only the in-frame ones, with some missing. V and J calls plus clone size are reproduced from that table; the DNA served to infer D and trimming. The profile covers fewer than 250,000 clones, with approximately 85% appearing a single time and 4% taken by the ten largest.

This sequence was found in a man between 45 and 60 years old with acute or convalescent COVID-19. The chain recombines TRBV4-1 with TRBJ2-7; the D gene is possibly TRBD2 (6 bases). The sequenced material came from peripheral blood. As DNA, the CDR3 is TGCGCCAGCAGCCCCGGAGGGAGCAATTACTACGAGCAGTACTTC. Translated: CASSPGGSNYYEQYF.